Listed below are T cell receptor beta chains from one sample, sequenced in a study of blood T cell repertoires in COVID-19. TCRdb's copy holds only in-frame clones and misses some; the assay was immunoSEQ multiplex PCR. This table holds roughly 260,000 clones, about nine tenths found once. The source material was peripheral blood. The receptors derive from a middle-aged man who had recovered from COVID-19. Both conserved end residues are part of each CDR3.

14	TRBV7-9	TRBJ1-1	CASSPDRVMTEAFF
14	TRBV6-6	TRBJ2-7	CASSDSGSSYEQYF
14	TRBV6-5	TRBJ1-2	CASRTLLNRSGYTF
16	TRBV5-1	TRBJ1-6	CASSQGPGSYNSPLHF
15	TRBV2	TRBJ2-3	CASRDYRGGTDTQYF
15	TRBV9	TRBJ2-5	CASSVASGGQETQYF
14	TRBV6-2/TRBV6-3	TRBJ1-1	CASSYPTRDTEAFF
18	TRBV2	TRBJ2-2	CASRPPLGDRGNTGELFF
11	TRBV18	TRBJ2-5	CASSRQETQYF
12	TRBV7-2	TRBJ1-1	CASSRERTEAFF
17	TRBV5-1	TRBJ2-2	CASSLASSGRFAGELFF
15	TRBV2	TRBJ2-1	CASSRTSGHYNEQFF
14	TRBV14	TRBJ2-2	CASSPPEDTGELFF
16	TRBV6-6	TRBJ2-3	CASSYKDSRGGDTQYF
15	TRBV7-6	TRBJ2-2	CASSLSGALTGELFF
13	TRBV6-5	TRBJ1-1	CAISGKMNTEAFF
14	TRBV3-1/TRBV3-2	TRBJ2-7	CASSLGLAAYEQYF
19	TRBV10-1	TRBJ1-2	CASSAVIQQASTSNYGYTF
14	TRBV6-5	TRBJ1-1	CASTMGLSNTEAFF
13	TRBV5-6	TRBJ2-1	CASSSPAYYEQFF
16	TRBV4-3	TRBJ2-5	CASSQGDLPSRETQYF
13	TRBV5-1	TRBJ2-7	CASSPGAFYEQYF
15	TRBV19	TRBJ2-2	CASSLRDRGAGELFF
15	TRBV5-8	TRBJ2-3	CASSLEGLHTDTQYF
16	TRBV18	TRBJ2-5	CASSPLSGGFQETQYF
16	TRBV6-5	TRBJ1-4	CASSYGDSRTNEKLFF
16	TRBV7-9	TRBJ2-7	CASSSPSGGAGNEQYF
15	TRBV19	TRBJ1-2	CASSILHDRRYGYTF
12	TRBV11-3	TRBJ2-1	CASSFRYNEQFF
14	TRBV7-8	TRBJ1-2	CASSQGQWNYGYTF
13	TRBV19	TRBJ2-6	CATKNSGANVLTF
17	TRBV7-9	TRBJ1-5	CASSLGLQGVGNQPQHF
13	TRBV27	TRBJ1-4	CASSFLGQEKLFF
15	TRBV11-2	TRBJ1-6	CASSLRARGNSPLHF
14	TRBV3-1/TRBV3-2	TRBJ2-6	CASWSGSGANVLTF
10	TRBV20-1	TRBJ2-3	CSAHRGTQYF
15	TRBV2	TRBJ1-2	CASTLRQAPNYGYTF
14	TRBV5-1	TRBJ1-4	CASSLQGARKKLFF
12	TRBV5-1	TRBJ2-3	CASSLSSDTQYF
15	TRBV6-5	TRBJ1-2	CASSPLGQMNYGYTF
16	TRBV11-2	TRBJ2-2	CASSLVLWQGSGELFF
15	TRBV3-1/TRBV3-2	TRBJ1-2	CASSQTPTGNYGYTF
14	TRBV6-6	TRBJ1-2	CASSYQRGGGGYTF
16	TRBV10-3	TRBJ2-1	CAISGGASGGGNEQFF
13	TRBV13	TRBJ1-2	CASQSGRRGGYTF
15	TRBV19	TRBJ2-7	CASSPRDRDTYEQYF
14	TRBV4-2	TRBJ1-5	CASSGRDGNQPQHF
15	TRBV19	TRBJ2-1	CASRPGLAVFNEQFF
16	TRBV27	TRBJ2-5	CASSSPQRGVQETQYF
14	TRBV2	TRBJ1-4	CASSDSTGEEKLFF
16	TRBV16	TRBJ1-1	CASRKPQGARYTEAFF
15	TRBV7-8	TRBJ1-1	CASSSSGGANTEAFF
16	TRBV5-1	TRBJ2-7	CASSLDLGQGTSEQYF
16	TRBV10-3	TRBJ1-1	CAIGTGGRSGNTEAFF
13	TRBV12-3/TRBV12-4	TRBJ2-7	CASSIRTTYEQYF
14	TRBV12-5	TRBJ1-3	CASGLAGFANTIYF
16	TRBV6-2/TRBV6-3	TRBJ1-1	CASSFHDRGPNTEAFF
14	TRBV7-2	TRBJ2-1	CASSSNRRYNEQFF
14	TRBV5-4	TRBJ2-1	CASSDAGQHNEQFF
13	TRBV7-9	TRBJ1-1	CASSPSRDRGAFF